One sample yielded the 24 T cell receptor beta chains listed below, sequenced in a study of molecular identifiers for immune sequencing clone quantification. TCRdb used MiXCR to reprocess the PCR reads, holding one entry per CDR3 protein. The table shows 300,000 to 400,000 distinct CDR3 sequences, with 24% occurring only once. The specimen was naive CD8+ T cells from blood, with Jurkat cell RNA spiked in. Regarding subset: FACS-sorted CD8+CD4-CCR7+CD45RA+ naive T cells. Every receptor here comes from a human donor in good health. Some libraries in this study had Jurkat cell RNA spiked in.

This clonotype was seen once. A much larger clone differs from this one at a single base, so this may be a read error. This rearrangement joins TRBV14 to TRBJ2-4; TRBD1 matches 7 bases. There are 15 residues in the CDR3. Germline values: CDR1 SGHDN, CDR2 FVKESK. The CDR3 coding sequence is TGTGCCAGCAGCCAAACGACAGGGCGTCTAAACAATCAGTACTTC. Translation: CASSQTTGRLNNQYF.

This clonotype has just a few counts. This chain uses TRBV15 with TRBJ1-3; D remains unclear. V was cut by 1 base and J by 2 bases, with 12 bases left in between. Looked up from germline, CDR1 is LNHNV and CDR2 is YYDKDF (reference sequence). The CDR3 extends over 16 amino acids. The CDR3 nucleotides are TGTGCCACCAGCAGAGCTGCACCGTCGCCTGGAAACACCATATATTTT. This translates into CATSRAAPSPGNTIYF.

At least ten counts were recorded for this clonotype. V is TRBV7-6 and J is TRBJ2-7; 11 bases match TRBD1. This CDR3 comprises 14 residues. J gave up 7 bases and V 5 bases, and 7 bases lay outside the gene matches. CDR1 and CDR2 from the germline V gene are SGHVS and FNYEAQ. As DNA, the CDR3 is TGTGCCAGCAGCCCGGGACAGGGGGTATGGGAGCAGTACTTC. Translation gives CASSPGQGVWEQYF.

A few counts support this clonotype. A much larger clone is a single base away; this may be a read error. The V gene is TRBV5-1, the J gene TRBJ2-1, with 9 bases aligning to TRBD2. The CDR3 is 15 residues long. CDR1 and CDR2 (germline): SGHRS, YFSETQ. This CDR3 reads CASSPLAGVYSEQFF. Written as DNA, the CDR3 is TGCGCCAGCAGCCCATTAGCGGGAGTGTACAGTGAGCAGTTCTTC.

A few counts support this clonotype. V and J are TRBV30 and TRBJ1-2, with D hard to call. CDR3 length equals 11 residues. Trimming took off 0 bases at V and 5 bases at J, with 4 bases between the two ends. Germline CDR1 GTSNPN, CDR2 SVGIG (reference sequence). In DNA form, the CDR3 reads TGTGCCTGGAGTGTACCATATGGCTACACCTTC. Its protein product is CAWSVPYGYTF.

The rearrangement joins TRBV25-1 to TRBJ2-7, with D unresolved. The CDR3 consists of 13 residues. V lost 2 bases, J lost 3 bases, and 8 bases lay in between. Germline V gene data show CDR1 as MGHDK and CDR2 as SYGVNS. The chain's CDR3 is CASSEKVLYEQYF. In DNA, the CDR3 is TGTGCCAGCAGTGAAAAGGTTCTCTACGAGCAGTACTTC.

Of note for this clonotype: A much larger clone sits a single nucleotide away, making a read error possible. This chain uses TRBV7-7 with TRBJ1-1; 9 nucleotides line up with TRBD1. V was clipped by 7 bases and J by 4 bases; unmatched bases: 7. Germline V gives CDR1 SSHAT, CDR2 FNYEAQ (reference sequence). There are 14 residues in the CDR3. For the CDR3, the DNA is TGTGCCAGCACCCCTATGACAGGGGGCACTGAAGCTTTCTTT. Translated, it gives CASTPMTGGTEAFF.

The sample holds one count of this clonotype. A read error may produce the germline difference seen at one junction end. The genes are TRBV14 and TRBJ2-1; the D call may be TRBD1 or TRBD2 (5 bases each). CDR3 length equals 15 residues. Germline V CDR1 and CDR2: SGHDN, FVKESK. In DNA, the CDR3 is TGTGCCAGCACCCAAGGGGCTAGCTCTAGAAATGAGCAGTTCTTC. It codes for CASTQGASSRNEQFF.

A note on this clonotype: A read error may be the cause here, since a much bigger clone is one base away. This is likely a read error, given that the CDR3 carries no conserved phenylalanine or tryptophan at its end. The genes are TRBV6-6 and TRBJ2-7; D may be TRBD1 (6 bases). Trimming left V 8 bases short and J 7 bases short, with 18 bases between. The germline gives CDR1 MNHNY, CDR2 SVGAGI (reference sequence). The CDR3 covers 13 residues. CDR3: CASAYPGEREQYL. The CDR3 DNA is TGTGCCAGCGCCTACCCAGGGGAGAGGGAGCAGTACCTC.

Points on this clonotype: A much larger clone lies one base from this, so it may be a read error. The chain couples TRBV7-2 to TRBJ2-3, with 8 bases identical to TRBD1. The germline V gene encodes CDR1 SGHTA and CDR2 FQGNSA. V dropped 2 bases and J dropped 4; count of bases not matched to a gene: 2. This CDR3 is built from 14 residues. The CDR3 here is CASSLPGGPDTQYF. CDR3 in DNA: TGTGCCAGCAGCTTACCAGGGGGCCCAGATACGCAGTATTTT.

With respect to this clonotype: At one end the junction does not follow the germline gene, possibly because of a read error. CDR3 DNA sequence: TGTGCCAGCAGCCTAGCACAGGGGAACGACAATGAGCAGTTCTTC. Translated, it gives CASSLAQGNDNEQFF. The rearrangement uses TRBV7-9 and TRBJ2-1; 7 bases match TRBD1. The CDR3 is 15 residues long. Germline CDR1 and CDR2: SEHNR and FQNEAQ (reference sequence).

This clonotype was recorded only once. This is likely an artifact of a read error, given a far larger clone one base away. In this CDR3 the conserved last residue, phenylalanine or tryptophan, is missing, so a read error is likely. J is TRBJ2-7 and V is TRBV12-3 or TRBV12-4; TRBD2 might be the D (5 bases). V shed 0 bases and J shed 5 bases, with 5 bases lying between them. CDR3 size: 12 residues. The CDR3 region has the DNA TGTGCCAGCAGTTTAGCCGGGGACGAGCAGTACCTC. Residues: CASSLAGDEQYL.

The sample holds a few counts of this clonotype. This chain joins TRBV19 and TRBJ1-5; D is possibly TRBD1 (5 bases). Germline lookup yields CDR1 LNHDA and CDR2 SQIVND (reference sequence). CDR3 length equals 14 residues. Trimming removed 3 bases at V and 6 bases at J, with 12 bases between. The CDR3: CASSIGLTGQPQHF. The CDR3 DNA follows: TGTGCCAGTAGTATTGGGCTAACAGGTCAGCCCCAGCATTTT.

In regard to this clonotype: One base away lies a much larger clone, so this may be a sequencing read error. The chain is built from TRBV6-5 and TRBJ2-7; D is possibly TRBD1 or TRBD2 (5 bases each). The germline CDR1 and CDR2 sequences are MNHEY and SVGAGI. The CDR3 runs 13 residues. CDR3 in DNA: TGTGCCAGCAGTTTACTAGGGACCTACGGGCAGTACTTC. As protein: CASSLLGTYGQYF.

With regard to this clonotype: This may come from a read error, since a much larger clone is one base off. The V call is TRBV6-5, the J call TRBJ2-7; D not resolved. Germline V gives CDR1 MNHEY, CDR2 SVGAGI. CDR3 length: 13 amino acids. The DNA for the CDR3 is TGTGCCAGCAGTTACGGGTCGGATTACGAGCGGTACTTC. Protein: CASSYGSDYERYF.

This clonotype was seen repeatedly, ten times or more. The chain has TRBV29-1 and TRBJ1-2; D is ambiguous. CDR3 length: 19 amino acids. The germline V gene encodes CDR1 SQVTM and CDR2 ANQGSEA. The V gene lost 0 bases and the J gene lost 5 bases, with 28 bases spanning the gap. CDR3 coding DNA: TGCAGCGTTGAAGACTCCCCCCGGCAGGATGAACCTACAACGTATGGCTACACCTTC. It encodes CSVEDSPRQDEPTTYGYTF.

Concerning this clonotype: This clone may be a read error of a much larger clone one base away. The chain carries TRBV13 and TRBJ1-4; D not certain. V was cut by 5 bases and J by 8 bases, with 18 bases left in between. Germline CDR1 is PRHDT and CDR2 is FYEKMQ (reference sequence). There are 15 residues in the CDR3. CDR3 in amino acids: CASSTRASSGEKLFF. CDR3 in DNA: TGTGCCAGCAGCACCCGGGCCAGCTCGGGCGAAAAACTGTTTTTT.

This clonotype occurred a few times. V is TRBV20-1 and J is TRBJ2-1; 15 bases fit TRBD2. Germline V gene sequence: CDR1 DFQATT, CDR2 SNEGSKA (reference sequence). The CDR3 covers 19 residues. With 3 bases clipped from V and 2 bases from J, the junction kept 11 bases outside the gene matches. Here the CDR3 reads CSASPSGTSGGYAYNEQFF. The CDR3, as DNA: TGCAGTGCTAGCCCCTCGGGGACTAGCGGGGGGTACGCCTACAATGAGCAGTTCTTC.

In its sample, this clonotype was seen many times. The rearrangement joins TRBV5-1 to TRBJ1-2; D perhaps matches TRBD1 (5 bases). The CDR3 length is 15 residues. Looked up from germline, CDR1 is SGHRS and CDR2 is YFSETQ. V lost 7 bases, J lost 4 bases, and 20 bases lay in between. The CDR3 DNA reads TGCGCCAGCTCGATCTGGGGAGGGACGGTCTATGGCTACACCTTC. Protein product: CASSIWGGTVYGYTF. The whole variable domain, filled in from reference TRBV5-1 and TRBJ1-2, reads KAGVTQTPRYLIKTRGQQVTLSCSPISGHRSVSWYQQTPGQGLQFLFEYFSETQRNKGNFPGRFSGRQFSNSRSEMNVSTLELGDSALYLCASSIWGGTVYGYTFGSGTRLTVV.

This clonotype was seen once. It is likely a read error, because the conserved phenylalanine at the end of the CDR3 is missing. The V and J genes are TRBV11-3 and TRBJ2-7; D call uncertain. This CDR3 is built from 13 residues. Trimming left V 2 bases short and J 2 bases short, with 7 bases between. Germline V gives CDR1 SGHNT, CDR2 YENEEA. The CDR3 protein is CASSLTETYEQYL. DNA of the CDR3: TGTGCCAGCAGCTTAACGGAAACCTACGAGCAGTACCTC.

This clonotype was observed a few times. Relative to the germline gene, one junction end is altered; a read error may explain this. The chain joins TRBV7-9 to TRBJ2-1; no clear D. The germline gives CDR1 SEHNR, CDR2 FQNEAQ (reference sequence). The CDR3 is 12 amino acids. CDR3 in DNA: TGTACCAGCAGCCGATTTGAGGATGAGCAGTTCTTC. Amino acids: CTSSRFEDEQFF. Variable domain in full (rest from reference TRBV7-9 and TRBJ2-1): DTGVSQNPRHKITKRGQNVTFRCDPISEHNRLYWYRQTLGQGPEFLTYFQNEAQLEKSRLLSDRFSAERPKGSFSTLEIQRTEQGDSAMYLCTSSRFEDEQFFGPGTRLTVL.

This clonotype appeared a few times. The chain employs TRBV7-9 and TRBJ1-4; D ambiguous. The CDR3 sequence is 15 residues long. Trimming removed 0 bases at V and 7 bases at J, with 12 bases between. Germline CDR1 reads SEHNR; CDR2 reads FQNEAQ (reference sequence). The DNA for the CDR3 is TGTGCCAGCAGCTTAGCGGTCTCTAGGGCTGAAAAACTGTTTTTT. Translated: CASSLAVSRAEKLFF.

V usage is TRBV4-2 and J usage is TRBJ2-5; tentative D call: TRBD2 (6 bases). V was shortened by 1 base and J by 0 bases, with 21 bases between the two germline ends. CDR3 size: 19 residues. Germline CDR1 is LGHNA and CDR2 is YNFKEQ. The CDR3 is CASSQGMGLAFLYQETQYF. Written as DNA, the CDR3 is TGTGCCAGCAGCCAAGGAATGGGTCTAGCGTTTCTGTACCAAGAGACCCAGTACTTC.

At least ten counts were recorded for this clonotype. V gene TRBV6-5 combines with J gene TRBJ2-7; unclear D gene. V lost 5 bases and J 4 bases, leaving 9 bases between the germline ends. The CDR3 has 12 amino acids. Germline lookup yields CDR1 MNHEY and CDR2 SVGAGI. The DNA for the CDR3 is TGTGCCAGCAGTCCTACAATATACGAGCAGTACTTC. As protein: CASSPTIYEQYF.